This is a list of T cell receptor beta chains from one sample in a study of cytomegalovirus exposure and HLA in healthy donors. Method: immunoSEQ multiplex PCR; TCRdb's copy keeps in-frame clones and lacks some. The sample has some 160,000 clones, more than 70% seen once. The specimen sequenced was PBMCs. Every receptor here comes from a woman in her forties in good health and CMV-seronegative. CDR3s include the opening cysteine and the closing phenylalanine or tryptophan. Each record gives: J gene, V gene, clone size, D gene, CDR3 protein, CDR3 DNA. A D gene is named only where the DNA matches it firmly. Rows give clone size only sometimes, using once, few, many, or a class for an expanded clone.

>TRBJ2-2|TRBV5-1|.|TRBD1
CASSDPGTGDTGELFF
TGCGCCAGCAGCGACCCCGGGACAGGGGACACCGGGGAGCTGTTTTTT
>TRBJ2-3|TRBV7-7|once|TRBD2
CASSFPPSGTSTDTQYF
TGTGCCAGCAGCTTCCCCCCTAGCGGGACTAGCACAGATACGCAGTATTTT
>TRBJ1-2|TRBV2|.|TRBD1
CASREGQLNYGYTF
TGTGCCAGCAGGGAGGGACAGCTGAACTATGGCTACACCTTC
>TRBJ1-1|TRBV21-1|.|.
CASSNGSGATGGGEAFF
TGTGCCAGCAGTAATGGGAGCGGGGCAACGGGAGGGGGAGAAGCTTTCTTT
>TRBJ2-7|TRBV29-1|few|TRBD2
CSVEVLTGLPSYEQYF
TGCAGCGTTGAAGTTCTTACGGGACTACCCTCCTACGAGCAGTACTTC
>TRBJ2-1|TRBV18|.|.
CASSPPFSRLYNEQFF
TGTGCCAGCTCACCACCGTTTAGCAGACTATACAATGAGCAGTTCTTC
>TRBJ2-7|TRBV11-2|.|.
CASSSYNYEQYF
TGTGCCAGCAGCTCTTATAACTACGAGCAGTACTTC
>TRBJ1-1|TRBV19|.|TRBD1
CASSIQAGGWTEAFF
TGTGCCAGTAGTATCCAGGCAGGGGGTTGGACTGAAGCTTTCTTT
>TRBJ2-7|TRBV2|once|TRBD1
CASSEGTGEGGQYF
TGTGCCAGCAGTGAGGGGACAGGGGAAGGTGGGCAGTACTTC
>TRBJ2-1|TRBV6-1|.|TRBD2
CASSGTLPGGLDNEQFF
TGTGCCAGCAGTGGAACCCTACCGGGGGGGCTTGACAATGAGCAGTTCTTC
>TRBJ1-1|TRBV19|.|TRBD1
CASSTPAGTVNTEAFF
TGTGCCAGTAGTACTCCCGCCGGGACAGTGAACACTGAAGCTTTCTTT
>TRBJ2-3|TRBV28|.|.
CASSLIVSVPDTQYF
TGTGCCAGCAGTTTAATCGTTAGCGTTCCAGATACGCAGTATTTT
>TRBJ1-1|TRBV6-1|.|.
CASSPYLRQPEAFF
TGTGCCAGCAGCCCTTATCTGCGGCAACCCGAAGCTTTCTTT
>TRBJ1-2|TRBV28|.|.
CASTLGIGGYGYTF
TGTGCCAGCACCCTCGGGATCGGGGGTTATGGCTACACCTTC
>TRBJ2-5|TRBV14|few|.
CASSQERWAQGETQYF
TGTGCCAGCAGCCAAGAGCGGTGGGCTCAGGGGGAGACCCAGTACTTC
>TRBJ2-1|TRBV28|few|TRBD1
CASTRGGENEQFF
TGTGCCAGCACCCGAGGGGGCGAAAATGAGCAGTTCTTC
>TRBJ1-5|TRBV13|.|TRBD1
CASSSSDRGSNQPQHF
TGTGCCAGCAGCTCCTCAGACAGGGGGAGCAATCAGCCCCAGCATTTT
>TRBJ2-7|TRBV5-6|.|.
CASSSDSYEQYF
TGTGCCAGCAGCTCGGACAGCTACGAGCAGTACTTC
>TRBJ1-2|TRBV25-1|few|TRBD1
CASSLTGTDGYTF
TGTGCCAGCTCCCTTACCGGGACAGATGGCTACACCTTC
>TRBJ1-1|TRBV30|.|.
CAWSVPGLLNTEAFF
TGTGCCTGGAGTGTTCCGGGTCTTCTAAACACTGAAGCTTTCTTT
>TRBJ2-5|TRBV4-1|.|TRBD2
CASSQSGTSGNMIRETQYF
TGCGCCAGCAGCCAATCAGGGACTAGCGGGAATATGATTCGGGAGACCCAGTACTTC
>TRBJ2-1|TRBV19|.|.
CASKSNYNEQFF
TGTGCCAGTAAATCCAATTACAATGAGCAGTTCTTC
>TRBJ1-4|TRBV5-6|once|.
CASSFFGLGGEKLFF
TGTGCCAGCAGCTTTTTTGGGTTGGGGGGTGAAAAACTGTTTTTT
>TRBJ1-2|TRBV19|.|.
CASTITAGLRGYTF
TGTGCCAGTACCATAACAGCGGGACTTCGAGGCTACACCTTC
>TRBJ1-6|TRBV27|.|.
CASSSQGPTPLHF
TGTGCCAGCAGTTCGCAGGGGCCGACACCCCTCCACTTT
>TRBJ2-6|TRBV28|.|.
CASSLDRISGANVLTF
TGTGCCAGCAGCCTAGACAGAATCTCTGGGGCCAACGTCCTGACTTTC
>TRBJ1-2|TRBV5-4|.|.
CASRTAGANYGYTF
TGTGCCAGCAGGACCGCAGGGGCTAACTATGGCTACACCTTC